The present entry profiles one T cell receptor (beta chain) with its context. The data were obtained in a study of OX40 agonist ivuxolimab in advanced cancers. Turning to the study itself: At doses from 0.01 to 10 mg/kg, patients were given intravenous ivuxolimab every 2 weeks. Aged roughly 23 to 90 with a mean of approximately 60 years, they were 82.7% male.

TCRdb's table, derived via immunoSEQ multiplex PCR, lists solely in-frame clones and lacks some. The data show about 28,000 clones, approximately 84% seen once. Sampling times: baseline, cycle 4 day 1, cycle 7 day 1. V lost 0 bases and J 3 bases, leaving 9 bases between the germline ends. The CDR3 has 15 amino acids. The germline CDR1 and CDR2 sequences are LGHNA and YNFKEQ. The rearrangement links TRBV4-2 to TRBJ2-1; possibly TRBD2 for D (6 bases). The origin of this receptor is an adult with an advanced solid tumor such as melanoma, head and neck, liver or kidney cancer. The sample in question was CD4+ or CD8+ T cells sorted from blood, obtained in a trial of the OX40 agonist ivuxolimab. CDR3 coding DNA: TGTGCCAGCAGCCAAGAGCGACTAGTCTACAATGAGCAGTTCTTC. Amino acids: CASSQERLVYNEQFF.